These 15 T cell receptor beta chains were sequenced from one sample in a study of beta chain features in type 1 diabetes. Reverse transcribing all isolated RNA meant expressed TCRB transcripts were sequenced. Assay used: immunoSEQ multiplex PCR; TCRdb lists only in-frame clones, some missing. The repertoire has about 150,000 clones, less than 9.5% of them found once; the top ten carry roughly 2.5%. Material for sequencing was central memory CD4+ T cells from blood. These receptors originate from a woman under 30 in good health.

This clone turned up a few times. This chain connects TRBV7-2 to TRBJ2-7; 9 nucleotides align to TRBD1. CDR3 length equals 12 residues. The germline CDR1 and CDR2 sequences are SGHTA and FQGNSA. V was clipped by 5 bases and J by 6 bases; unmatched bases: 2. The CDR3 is CASSQDRGEQYF. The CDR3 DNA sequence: TGTGCCAGCAGCCAGGACAGGGGCGAGCAGTACTTC.

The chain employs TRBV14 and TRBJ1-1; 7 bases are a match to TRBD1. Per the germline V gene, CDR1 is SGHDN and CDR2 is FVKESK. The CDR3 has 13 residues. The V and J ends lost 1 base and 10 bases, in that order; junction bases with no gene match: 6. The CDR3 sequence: CASSQARGLVAFF. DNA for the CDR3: TGTGCCAGCAGCCAAGCGAGGGGGCTGGTAGCTTTCTTT.

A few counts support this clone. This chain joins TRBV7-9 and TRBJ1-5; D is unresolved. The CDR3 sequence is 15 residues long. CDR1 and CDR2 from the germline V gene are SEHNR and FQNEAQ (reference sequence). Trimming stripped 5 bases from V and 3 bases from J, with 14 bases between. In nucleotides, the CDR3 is TGTGCCAGCAGCCCATCGGGAGGGAACAATCAGCCCCAGCATTTT. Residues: CASSPSGGNNQPQHF.

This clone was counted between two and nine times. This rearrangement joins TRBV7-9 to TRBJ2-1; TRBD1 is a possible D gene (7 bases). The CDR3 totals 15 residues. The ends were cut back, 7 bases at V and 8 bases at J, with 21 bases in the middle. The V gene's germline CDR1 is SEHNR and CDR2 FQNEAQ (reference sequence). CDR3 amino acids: CASTSYGGGGDEQFF. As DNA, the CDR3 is TGTGCCAGCACCTCCTACGGAGGGGGCGGGGATGAGCAGTTCTTC.

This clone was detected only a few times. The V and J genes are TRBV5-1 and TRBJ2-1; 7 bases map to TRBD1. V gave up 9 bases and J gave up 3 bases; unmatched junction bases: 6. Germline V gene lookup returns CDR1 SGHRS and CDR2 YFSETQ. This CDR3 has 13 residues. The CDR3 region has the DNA TGCGCCACTACGGGACAGAACTACAATGAGCAGTTCTTC. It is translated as CATTGQNYNEQFF. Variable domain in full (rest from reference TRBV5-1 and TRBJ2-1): KAGVTQTPRYLIKTRGQQVTLSCSPISGHRSVSWYQQTPGQGLQFLFEYFSETQRNKGNFPGRFSGRQFSNSRSEMNVSTLELGDSALYLCATTGQNYNEQFFGPGTRLTVL.

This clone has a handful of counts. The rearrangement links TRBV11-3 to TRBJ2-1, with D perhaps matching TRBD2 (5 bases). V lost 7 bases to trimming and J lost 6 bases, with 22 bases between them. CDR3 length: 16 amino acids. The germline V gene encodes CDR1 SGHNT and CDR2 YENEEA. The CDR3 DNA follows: TGTGCCAGCACCTCAATTTCAAGCGGACCCCTCAATGAGCAGTTCTTC. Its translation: CASTSISSGPLNEQFF. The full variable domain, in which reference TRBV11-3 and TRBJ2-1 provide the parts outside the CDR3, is EAGVVQSPRYKIIEKKQPVAFWCNPISGHNTLYWYLQNLGQGPELLIRYENEEAVDDSQLPKDRFSAERLKGVDSTLKIQPAELGDSAVYLCASTSISSGPLNEQFFGPGTRLTVL.

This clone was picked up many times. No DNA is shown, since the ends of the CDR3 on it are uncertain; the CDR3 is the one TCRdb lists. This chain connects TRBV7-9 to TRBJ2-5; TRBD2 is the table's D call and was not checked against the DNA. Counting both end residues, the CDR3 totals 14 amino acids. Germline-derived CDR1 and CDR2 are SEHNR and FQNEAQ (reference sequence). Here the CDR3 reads CASILAGTEETQYF.

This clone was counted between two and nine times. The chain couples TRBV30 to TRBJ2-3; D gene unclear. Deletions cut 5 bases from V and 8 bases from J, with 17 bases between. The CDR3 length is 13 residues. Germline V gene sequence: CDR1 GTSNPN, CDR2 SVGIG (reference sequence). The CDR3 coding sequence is TGTGCCTGGGCGCTAGACCCATCTAGTACGCAGTATTTT. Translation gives CAWALDPSSTQYF.

In DNA, the CDR3 is TGTGCCTGTGACAGGGTGGGCTATGGCTACACCTTC. The encoded protein is CACDRVGYGYTF. The J gene is TRBJ1-2, the V gene TRBV30, with TRBD1 matching 7 bases. Germline lookup yields CDR1 GTSNPN and CDR2 SVGIG (reference sequence). The CDR3 loop spans 12 amino acids. The ends lost 6 bases at V and 4 bases at J; junction bases unmatched: 5.

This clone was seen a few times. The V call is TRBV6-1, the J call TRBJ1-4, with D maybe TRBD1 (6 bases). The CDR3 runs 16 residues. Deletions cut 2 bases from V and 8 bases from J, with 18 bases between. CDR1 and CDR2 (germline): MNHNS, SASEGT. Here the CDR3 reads CASSERGKTGMEKLFF. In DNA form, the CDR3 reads TGTGCCAGCAGTGAAAGAGGGAAAACAGGGATGGAAAAACTGTTTTTT.

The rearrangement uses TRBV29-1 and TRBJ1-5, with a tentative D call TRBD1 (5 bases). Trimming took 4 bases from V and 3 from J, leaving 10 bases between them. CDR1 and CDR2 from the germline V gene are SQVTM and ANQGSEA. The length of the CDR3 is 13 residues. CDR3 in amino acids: CSVVSGFNQPQHF. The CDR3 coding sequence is TGCAGCGTTGTCTCAGGGTTCAATCAGCCCCAGCATTTT. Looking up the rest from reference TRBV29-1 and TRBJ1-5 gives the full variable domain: SAVISQKPSRDICQRGTSLTIQCQVDSQVTMMFWYRQQPGQSLTLIATANQGSEATYESGFVIDKFPISRPNLTFSTLTVSNMSPEDSSIYLCSVVSGFNQPQHFGDGTRLSIL.

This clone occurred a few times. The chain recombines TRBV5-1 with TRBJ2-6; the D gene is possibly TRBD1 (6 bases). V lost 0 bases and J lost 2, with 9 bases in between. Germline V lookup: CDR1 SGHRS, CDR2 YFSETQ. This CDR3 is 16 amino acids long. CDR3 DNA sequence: TGCGCCAGCAGCTTGGTTCCAGGGGCTGGGGCCAACGTCCTGACTTTC. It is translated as CASSLVPGAGANVLTF.

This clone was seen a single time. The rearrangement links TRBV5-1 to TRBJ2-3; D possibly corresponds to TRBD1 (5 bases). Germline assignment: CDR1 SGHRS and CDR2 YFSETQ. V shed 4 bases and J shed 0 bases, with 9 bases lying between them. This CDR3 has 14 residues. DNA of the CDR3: TGCGCCAGCAGCGAACAGGTTAGCACAGATACGCAGTATTTT. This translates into CASSEQVSTDTQYF.

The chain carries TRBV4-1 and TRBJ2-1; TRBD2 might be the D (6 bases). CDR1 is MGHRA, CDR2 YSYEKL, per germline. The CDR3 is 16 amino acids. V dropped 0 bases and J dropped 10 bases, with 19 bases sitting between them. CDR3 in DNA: TGCGCCAGCAGCCAAGATCTCCAGCGGGTGCCTTCGGAGCAGTTCTTC. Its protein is CASSQDLQRVPSEQFF.

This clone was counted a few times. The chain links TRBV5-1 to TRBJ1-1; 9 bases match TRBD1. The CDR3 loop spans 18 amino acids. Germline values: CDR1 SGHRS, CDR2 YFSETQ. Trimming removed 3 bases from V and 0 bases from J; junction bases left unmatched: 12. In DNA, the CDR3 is TGCGCCAGCAGCTCCCTATTACCGGGACAGGGAATGAACACTGAAGCTTTCTTT. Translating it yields CASSSLLPGQGMNTEAFF.